These 14 T cell receptor beta chains share one sample of origin, sequenced in a study of Ad26.COV2.S vaccination and SARS-CoV-2 variants. Some clones are missing from TCRdb's copy, which holds only in-frame ones; the method was immunoSEQ multiplex PCR. The sample has around 250,000 clones; around 88% are singletons. Treatment here: over 15 received Ad26.COV2.S at low or high dose, single or two shots; several received placebo; per-sample allocation not given. Day 63 following the first vaccine or placebo injection was when the samples were taken. Material: peripheral blood, obtained in a trial of Ad26.COV2.S vaccine versus placebo. The receptors derive from a person aged 18-60 years who received the Ad26.COV2.S COVID-19 vaccine or a placebo.

This chain uses TRBV30 with TRBJ2-1; 9 nucleotides align to TRBD1. V was clipped by 4 bases and J by 7 bases; unmatched bases: 8. Germline CDR1 is GTSNPN and CDR2 is SVGIG (reference sequence). This CDR3 comprises 14 residues. The DNA of the CDR3 is TGTGCCTGGACCGGGACAGGGACTGCTAATGAGCAGTTCTTC. Encoded protein: CAWTGTGTANEQFF.

This clone was recorded only once. This rearrangement joins TRBV27 to TRBJ1-2; D unresolved. Between the trimmed V and J ends, which lost 3 bases and 0 bases, there was a span of 11 bases. Per the germline V gene, CDR1 is MNHEY and CDR2 is SMNVEV (reference sequence). This CDR3 has 15 amino acids. The CDR3 is CASSLSVETNYGYTF. The CDR3 DNA is TGTGCCAGCAGTTTGTCGGTGGAGACTAACTATGGCTACACCTTC.

The chain has TRBV7-2 and TRBJ2-7; D ambiguous. The germline V gene encodes CDR1 SGHTA and CDR2 FQGNSA. CDR3 length: 13 residues. Between the trimmed V and J ends, which lost 7 bases and 3 bases, there was a span of 13 bases. The CDR3, as DNA: TGTGCCAGCACACCCGGACCAGTCTACGAGCAGTACTTC. This encodes CASTPGPVYEQYF.

This clone was seen only a few times. The chain employs TRBV6-2 or TRBV6-3 and TRBJ1-5; D is undetermined. Deletions cut 2 bases from V and 0 bases from J, with 11 bases between. This CDR3 has 16 residues. Germline CDR1 and CDR2: MNHEY and SVGEGT. In DNA, the CDR3 is TGTGCCAGCAGTTACGATGGTGGGGTTAGCAATCAGCCCCAGCATTTT. It encodes CASSYDGGVSNQPQHF.

V gene TRBV5-5 combines with J gene TRBJ2-1; the D gene is possibly TRBD2 (7 bases). The CDR3 spans 18 residues. Germline assignment: CDR1 SGHKS and CDR2 YYEKEE (reference sequence). Between the trimmed V and J ends, which lost 2 bases and 0 bases, there was a span of 18 bases. The CDR3 region is CASSFRGGAISSYNEQFF. CDR3 in DNA: TGTGCCAGCAGCTTTAGAGGGGGGGCGATTAGCTCCTACAATGAGCAGTTCTTC.

The V call is TRBV19, the J call TRBJ2-5; D remains ambiguous. This CDR3 is built from 12 residues. CDR1 LNHDA and CDR2 SQIVND come from the germline V gene (reference sequence). Deletions cut 0 bases from V and 5 bases from J, with 4 bases between. DNA for the CDR3: TGTGCCAGTAGTATAGAGGGGGAGACCCAGTACTTC. It specifies CASSIEGETQYF. The variable domain in full, with the rest retrieved from reference TRBV19 and TRBJ2-5, is DGGITQSPKYLFRKEGQNVTLSCEQNLNHDAMYWYRQDPGQGLRLIYYSQIVNDFQKGDIAEGYSVSREKKESFPLTVTSAQKNPTAFYLCASSIEGETQYFGPGTRLLVL.

The chain employs TRBV11-2 and TRBJ2-1, with 11 bases that match TRBD2. Germline V CDR1 and CDR2: SGHAT, FQNNGV. The ends lost 5 bases at V and 7 bases at J; junction bases unmatched: 10. The CDR3 covers 16 residues. Here the CDR3 reads CASSRISGGAKNEQFF. In DNA form, the CDR3 reads TGTGCCAGCAGCCGCATTAGCGGGGGGGCGAAAAATGAGCAGTTCTTC.

The chain couples TRBV5-4 to TRBJ1-2; 8 positions match TRBD1. The germline CDR1 and CDR2 sequences are SGHNT and YYREEE (reference sequence). The CDR3 runs 17 residues. Germline trimming cut 4 bases from V and 6 bases from J; bases unmatched to any gene: 17. The CDR3 here is CASSPLGLQGGGHGYTF. The CDR3 bases are TGTGCCAGCAGCCCCTTGGGATTACAGGGGGGCGGGCATGGCTACACCTTC.

This clone was seen just once. The CDR3 region has the DNA TGTGCCAGCAGCTTCCTACTAGCGGGAGGATGGGGGAATGAGCAGTTCTTC. Protein: CASSFLLAGGWGNEQFF. The chain has TRBV11-2 and TRBJ2-1; 12 bases match TRBD2. The CDR3 has 17 amino acids. The germline V gene encodes CDR1 SGHAT and CDR2 FQNNGV. After removal of 3 bases from V and 7 bases from J, the junction contained 10 bases not matched to a gene.

The chain has TRBV30 and TRBJ1-3; D not certain. The V end lost 3 bases, the J end lost 5 bases, and 26 bases lay between the germline ends. Germline V gene sequence: CDR1 GTSNPN, CDR2 SVGIG (reference sequence). This CDR3 has 18 residues. CDR3 DNA sequence: TGTGCCTGGAGAGCCCGCGGGTCCAGACGTACGATGAGAAACACCATATATTTT. Residues: CAWRARGSRRTMRNTIYF.

This chain's CDR3 is CASSRGSRTDTQYF. As DNA, the CDR3 is TGTGCCAGCAGCCGTGGAAGCCGCACAGATACGCAGTATTTT. V and J are TRBV7-3 and TRBJ2-3, with D uncertain. The germline V and J ends were trimmed by 5 bases and 1 base, with 10 bases remaining between them. This CDR3 region has 14 residues. Germline V gives CDR1 SGHTA, CDR2 FQGTGA.

This chain connects TRBV5-8 to TRBJ1-3; no reliable D call. This CDR3 is built from 11 residues. V was trimmed by 5 bases and J by 2 bases, leaving 2 bases between them. CDR1 and CDR2 from the germline V gene are SGHTS and YDEGEE. CDR3 coding DNA: TGTGCCAGCAGGACTGGAAACACCATATATTTT. It specifies CASRTGNTIYF.

This sequence joins TRBV27 and TRBJ2-3, with TRBD2 matching 12 bases. J gave up 6 bases and V 1 base, and 8 bases lay outside the gene matches. The CDR3 runs 17 residues. CDR1 and CDR2 (germline): MNHEY, SMNVEV (reference sequence). CDR3: CASSLLSSGGAHDTQYF. The CDR3 nucleotides are TGTGCCAGCAGTTTATTATCTAGCGGGGGGGCGCACGATACGCAGTATTTT.

This sequence joins TRBV29-1 and TRBJ2-3, with TRBD1 as a possible D gene (5 bases). Germline V gives CDR1 SQVTM, CDR2 ANQGSEA. The CDR3 contains 14 residues. CDR3 sequence reads: CTGSSPNRPDTQYF. The CDR3 DNA reads TGCACAGGGTCCTCTCCGAATCGCCCAGATACGCAGTATTTT.